What follows are 20 T cell receptor beta chains derived from one specimen sequenced in a study of cytomegalovirus exposure and HLA in healthy donors. PCR was performed using 60 Vbeta and 13 Jbeta primers. Produced via immunoSEQ multiplex PCR; TCRdb's table is partial and in-frame only. This specimen shows 130,000 to 150,000 clones; the ten leading clones hold approximately 2.5%. The specimen was PBMCs. These receptors were taken from a man between 35 and 55 years old in good health and CMV-seronegative.

The gene calls are TRBV10-3 and TRBJ2-3, with 7 bases fitting TRBD1. The germline V gene encodes CDR1 ENHRY and CDR2 SYGVKD. V was clipped by 4 bases and J by 0 bases; unmatched bases: 4. This CDR3 is 15 amino acids long. This chain's CDR3 is CAISGGQRSTDTQYF. CDR3 nucleotides: TGTGCCATCAGTGGGGGACAGAGAAGCACAGATACGCAGTATTTT.

The chain has TRBV19 and TRBJ2-7; 9 bases are a match to TRBD1. The trim removed 10 bases at V and 4 bases at J, leaving 5 bases unmatched. The CDR3 runs 12 residues. Per the germline V gene, CDR1 is LNHDA and CDR2 is SQIVND (reference sequence). In DNA form, the CDR3 reads TGTGCCACCGGGACAGGGACTTACGAGCAGTACTTC. This gives the protein CATGTGTYEQYF.

The V call is TRBV5-1, the J call TRBJ2-7; 7 nucleotides agree with TRBD1. Germline loops: CDR1 SGHRS, CDR2 YFSETQ. The CDR3 sequence is 16 residues long. V lost 0 bases and J lost 0; bases outside the gene matches: 6. The CDR3 DNA reads TGCGCCAGCAGCTTGGGGAAGGGGGCCTCCTCCTACGAGCAGTACTTC. Encoded protein: CASSLGKGASSYEQYF.

The gene calls are TRBV5-1 and TRBJ2-5, with TRBD2 matching over 7 bases. Germline V gene lookup returns CDR1 SGHRS and CDR2 YFSETQ. The CDR3 totals 15 residues. V was clipped by 1 base and J by 5 bases; unmatched bases: 8. Here the CDR3 reads CASSLPGRGLETQYF. The CDR3 bases are TGCGCCAGCAGCTTGCCGGGGAGGGGATTGGAGACCCAGTACTTC.

V is TRBV27 and J is TRBJ1-1; TRBD1 is a possible D gene (6 bases). Germline V gene sequence: CDR1 MNHEY, CDR2 SMNVEV (reference sequence). The germline V and J ends were trimmed by 3 bases and 0 bases, with 11 bases remaining between them. The CDR3 runs 15 residues. The CDR3, as DNA: TGTGCCAGCAGTTTTGGACAGCTCATGAACACTGAAGCTTTCTTT. It specifies CASSFGQLMNTEAFF.

The J gene is TRBJ2-7, the V gene TRBV19; TRBD1 might be the D (5 bases). Trimming cost V 1 base and J 3 bases, with 10 bases left between them. Germline loops: CDR1 LNHDA, CDR2 SQIVND (reference sequence). The CDR3 spans 14 residues. As DNA, the CDR3 is TGTGCCAGTAGTATAGCCCAGGGCCACTACGAGCAGTACTTC. Protein: CASSIAQGHYEQYF.

The chain employs TRBV6-1 and TRBJ2-5; 8 positions match TRBD2. This CDR3 spans 14 amino acids. Germline lookup yields CDR1 MNHNS and CDR2 SASEGT. After removal of 8 bases from V and 3 bases from J, the junction contained 8 bases not matched to a gene. The DNA for the CDR3 is TGTGCCAGCCCTAAACTAGCGGAGAAAGAGACCCAGTACTTC. Amino acid sequence: CASPKLAEKETQYF.

This chain uses TRBV10-2 with TRBJ2-1; no clear D gene. This CDR3 has 13 residues. Trimming stripped 6 bases from V and 4 bases from J, with 10 bases between. CDR1 and CDR2 (germline): WSHSY, SAAADI. CDR3 in amino acids: CASRTHAYNEQFF. Here the CDR3 DNA reads TGCGCCAGCAGAACCCACGCGTACAATGAGCAGTTCTTC.

The rearrangement links TRBV28 to TRBJ2-7, with 12 bases matching TRBD2. The V gene's germline CDR1 is MDHEN and CDR2 SYDVKM. V was pared by 6 bases and J by 4 bases, with 7 bases of the junction left unmatched. This CDR3 comprises 15 residues. This CDR3 reads CASRTGTSGSYEQYF. As DNA, the CDR3 is TGTGCCAGCAGGACCGGGACTAGCGGGTCGTACGAGCAGTACTTC. The variable domain in full, with the rest retrieved from reference TRBV28 and TRBJ2-7, is DVKVTQSSRYLVKRTGEKVFLECVQDMDHENMFWYRQDPGLGLRLIYFSYDVKMKEKGDIPEGYSVSREKKERFSLILESASTNQTSMYLCASRTGTSGSYEQYFGPGTRLTVT.

The chain has TRBV7-9 and TRBJ1-1; 7 bases agree with TRBD1. V was pared by 2 bases and J by 1 base, with 7 bases of the junction left unmatched. The V gene's germline CDR1 is SEHNR and CDR2 FQNEAQ (reference sequence). This CDR3 spans 16 amino acids. The DNA for the CDR3 is TGTGCCAGCAGCTTACCGACCGGGACAGCGAACACTGAAGCTTTCTTT. It encodes CASSLPTGTANTEAFF.

The genes are TRBV12-5 and TRBJ1-2; D remains unclear. The germline V gene has CDR1 LGHNT and CDR2 FRNRAP. This CDR3 spans 11 amino acids. Trimming stripped 3 bases from V and 7 bases from J, with 6 bases between. The CDR3 is CASGFVSGYTF. For the CDR3, the DNA is TGTGCTAGTGGTTTCGTGTCTGGCTACACCTTC.

The chain links TRBV18 to TRBJ2-7; 7 bases agree with TRBD2. CDR3 length: 14 residues. V shed 6 bases and J 3 bases; nucleotides not matched to a gene: 8. CDR1 is KGHSH, CDR2 LQKENI, per germline. The CDR3 spells CASSLREGSYEQYF. DNA of the CDR3: TGTGCCAGCTCTCTCAGGGAGGGGAGCTACGAGCAGTACTTC.

The rearrangement joins TRBV5-1 to TRBJ1-4; TRBD1 is a possible D gene (5 bases). The V gene's germline CDR1 is SGHRS and CDR2 YFSETQ. Between the trimmed V and J ends, which lost 7 bases and 4 bases, there was a span of 14 bases. This CDR3 comprises 14 residues. The DNA for the CDR3 is TGCGCCAGCTCCATACAGGCGATTAATGAAAAACTGTTTTTT. This sequence encodes CASSIQAINEKLFF.

The rearrangement uses TRBV7-8 and TRBJ2-5; maybe TRBD2 (5 bases). The end of the DNA fits TRBJ2-7 better, so the J call may be wrong. This CDR3 spans 15 amino acids. CDR1 SGHVS and CDR2 FQNEAQ come from the germline V gene. The CDR3 DNA sequence: TGTGCCAGCAGCCCTGCCGGTGGGAGCTCCTACGAGCAGTACTTC. Its translation is CASSPAGGSSYEQYF.

The chain couples TRBV10-3 to TRBJ1-3; TRBD1 is a possible D gene (5 bases). Trimming stripped 6 bases from V and 4 bases from J, with 16 bases between. CDR1 is ENHRY, CDR2 SYGVKD, per germline. This CDR3 has 15 residues. CDR3 loop: CAIRGGSGIGNTIYF. The CDR3 DNA is TGTGCCATCAGGGGGGGATCGGGAATCGGAAACACCATATATTTT.

The genes are TRBV5-6 and TRBJ2-5; D possibly corresponds to TRBD2 (5 bases). Gene TRBJ2-7 matches the end of the DNA better, so the J call may be wrong. In germline, CDR1 is SGHDT, CDR2 YYEEEE. The CDR3 runs to 12 residues. The CDR3 loop is CASSSGFGEQYF. The DNA for the CDR3 is TGTGCCAGCAGCTCGGGGTTTGGCGAGCAGTACTTC.

The J gene is TRBJ2-1, the V gene TRBV4-3; 10 bases are shared with TRBD1. The germline V gene has CDR1 LGHNA and CDR2 YSLEER. Trimming took 3 bases from V and 4 from J; bases not matched to a gene: 6. This CDR3 contains 16 residues. The DNA for the CDR3 is TGCGCCAGCAGCCATGCGGGACAGGGGTCTTACAATGAGCAGTTCTTC. It encodes CASSHAGQGSYNEQFF.

The chain is built from TRBV19 and TRBJ1-1; 8 positions match TRBD1. Germline values: CDR1 LNHDA, CDR2 SQIVND (reference sequence). This CDR3 spans 14 amino acids. V trimming: 6 bases; J trimming: 0 bases; junction bases outside the gene matches: 3. The CDR3 protein is CASRRDRLNTEAFF. The CDR3 bases are TGTGCCAGTAGGCGGGACAGGCTGAACACTGAAGCTTTCTTT.

V and J are TRBV2 and TRBJ2-7; a possible D gene is TRBD1 (5 bases). This CDR3 is built from 14 residues. Trimming stripped 4 bases from V and 2 bases from J, with 12 bases between. The germline CDR1 and CDR2 sequences are SNHLY and FYNNEI. DNA for the CDR3: TGTGCCAGCAGTGGCAGGGTAGGGGCCTACGAGCAGTACTTC. It encodes CASSGRVGAYEQYF.

The chain combines TRBV7-9 with TRBJ2-1; 11 bases align to TRBD2. In germline, CDR1 is SEHNR, CDR2 FQNEAQ (reference sequence). There are 16 residues in the CDR3. Losses at the gene ends were 2 bases for V and 8 bases for J; bases not matched to a gene: 8. The CDR3, as DNA: TGTGCCAGCAGCTTATATTTAGCGGGGGGGATCGATGAGCAGTTCTTC. This gives the protein CASSLYLAGGIDEQFF.